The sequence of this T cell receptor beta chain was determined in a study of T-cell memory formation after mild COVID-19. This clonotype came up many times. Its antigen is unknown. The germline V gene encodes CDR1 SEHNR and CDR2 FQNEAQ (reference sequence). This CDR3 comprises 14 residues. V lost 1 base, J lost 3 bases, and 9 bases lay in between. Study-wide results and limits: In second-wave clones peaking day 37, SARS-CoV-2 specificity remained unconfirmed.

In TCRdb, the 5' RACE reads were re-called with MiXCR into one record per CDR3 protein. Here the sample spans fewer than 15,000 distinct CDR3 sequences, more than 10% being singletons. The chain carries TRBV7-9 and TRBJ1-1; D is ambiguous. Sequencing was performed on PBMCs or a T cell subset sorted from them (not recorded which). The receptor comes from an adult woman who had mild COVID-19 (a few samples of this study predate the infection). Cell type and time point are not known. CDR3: CASSLVRVDTEAFF. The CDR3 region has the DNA TGTGCCAGCAGCTTAGTAAGGGTGGACACTGAAGCTTTCTTT.